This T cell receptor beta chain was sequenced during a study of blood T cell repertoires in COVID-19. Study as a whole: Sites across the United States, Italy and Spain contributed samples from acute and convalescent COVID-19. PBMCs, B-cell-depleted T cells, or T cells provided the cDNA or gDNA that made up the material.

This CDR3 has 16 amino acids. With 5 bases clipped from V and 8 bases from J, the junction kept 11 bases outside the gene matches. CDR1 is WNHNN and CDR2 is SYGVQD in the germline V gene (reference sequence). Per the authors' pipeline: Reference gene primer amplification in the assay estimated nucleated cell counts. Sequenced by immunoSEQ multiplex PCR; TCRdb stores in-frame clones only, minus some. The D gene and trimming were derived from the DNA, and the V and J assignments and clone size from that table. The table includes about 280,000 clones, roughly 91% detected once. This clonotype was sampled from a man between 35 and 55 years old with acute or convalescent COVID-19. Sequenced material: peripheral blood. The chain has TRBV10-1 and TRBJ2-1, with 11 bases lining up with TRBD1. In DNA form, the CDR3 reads TGCGCCAGCAGTTATTTCTCCGGGACAGGGGGATATGAGCAGTTCTTC. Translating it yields CASSYFSGTGGYEQFF.